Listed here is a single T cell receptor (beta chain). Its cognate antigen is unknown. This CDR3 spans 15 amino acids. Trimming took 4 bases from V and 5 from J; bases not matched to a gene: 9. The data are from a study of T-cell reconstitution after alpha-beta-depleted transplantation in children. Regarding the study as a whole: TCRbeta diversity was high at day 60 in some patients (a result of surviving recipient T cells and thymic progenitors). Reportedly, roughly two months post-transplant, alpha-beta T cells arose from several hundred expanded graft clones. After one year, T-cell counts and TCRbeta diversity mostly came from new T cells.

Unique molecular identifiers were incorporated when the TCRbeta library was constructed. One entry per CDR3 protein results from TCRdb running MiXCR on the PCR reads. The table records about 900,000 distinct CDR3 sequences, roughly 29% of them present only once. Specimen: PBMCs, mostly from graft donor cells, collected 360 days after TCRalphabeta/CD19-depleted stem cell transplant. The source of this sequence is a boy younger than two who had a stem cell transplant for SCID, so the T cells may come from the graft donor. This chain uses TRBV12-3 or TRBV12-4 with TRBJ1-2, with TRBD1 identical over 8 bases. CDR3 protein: CASSSRTGRGYGYTF. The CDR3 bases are TGTGCCAGCAGTTCACGGACAGGGCGGGGATATGGCTACACCTTC.